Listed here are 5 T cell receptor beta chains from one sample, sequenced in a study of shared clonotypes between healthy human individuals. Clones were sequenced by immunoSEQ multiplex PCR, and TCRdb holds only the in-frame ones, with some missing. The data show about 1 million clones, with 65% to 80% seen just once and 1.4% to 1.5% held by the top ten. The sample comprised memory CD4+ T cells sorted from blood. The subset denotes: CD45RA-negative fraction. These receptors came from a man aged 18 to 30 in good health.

The CDR3 loop reads CAQRERSYEQYF. The CDR3 DNA reads TGTGCGCAGCGGGAGCGAAGCTACGAGCAGTACTTC. The chain joins TRBV9 to TRBJ2-7, with TRBD2 matching 8 bases. The CDR3 runs to 12 residues. In germline, CDR1 is SGDLS, CDR2 YYNGEE.

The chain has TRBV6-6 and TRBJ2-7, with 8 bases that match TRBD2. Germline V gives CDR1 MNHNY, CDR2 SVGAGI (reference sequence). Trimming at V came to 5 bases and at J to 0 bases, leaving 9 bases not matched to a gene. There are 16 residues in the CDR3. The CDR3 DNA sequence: TGTGCCAGCAGTAAGACTAGCGCGCCGAGCTCCTACGAGCAGTACTTC. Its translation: CASSKTSAPSSYEQYF.

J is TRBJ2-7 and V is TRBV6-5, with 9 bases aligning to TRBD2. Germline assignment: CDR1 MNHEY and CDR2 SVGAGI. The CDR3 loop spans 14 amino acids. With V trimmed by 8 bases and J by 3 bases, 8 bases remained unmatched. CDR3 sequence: CASYRLAGSYEQYF. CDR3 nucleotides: TGTGCCAGCTACCGGCTAGCGGGAAGCTACGAGCAGTACTTC.

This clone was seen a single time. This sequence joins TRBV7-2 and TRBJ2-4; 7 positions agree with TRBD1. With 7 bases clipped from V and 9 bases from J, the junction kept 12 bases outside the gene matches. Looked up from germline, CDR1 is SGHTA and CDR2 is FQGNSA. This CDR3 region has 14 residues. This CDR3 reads CASTPGGVRGIQYF. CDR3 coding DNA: TGTGCCAGCACCCCAGGGGGAGTTCGGGGCATTCAGTACTTC.

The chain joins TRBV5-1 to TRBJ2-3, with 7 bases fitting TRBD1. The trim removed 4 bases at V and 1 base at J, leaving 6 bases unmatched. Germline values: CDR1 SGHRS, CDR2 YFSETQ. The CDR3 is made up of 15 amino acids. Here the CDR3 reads CASSVVQGGTDTQYF. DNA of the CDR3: TGCGCCAGCAGCGTGGTCCAGGGGGGCACAGATACGCAGTATTTT.